The rows below give T cell receptor beta chains drawn from one sample of a study of cytomegalovirus exposure and HLA in healthy donors. Sequenced by immunoSEQ multiplex PCR; TCRdb stores in-frame clones only, minus some. This table holds approximately 44,000 clones, around 90% found once. Sequencing used PBMCs. The receptors derive from a woman in her 30s in good health and CMV-seronegative. The CDR3 runs from the conserved cysteine through the conserved F or W. The order of the fields is D gene, clone size, V gene, J gene, CDR3 protein, CDR3 DNA. The D gene is left open where the match is weak. Not every row has a clone size; where given, it reads once, few, many or a size class.

>NA|NA|TRBV28|TRBJ1-1
CASSSLTGEAFF
TGTGCCAGCAGTTCTCTTACAGGGGAAGCTTTCTTT
>NA|NA|TRBV15|TRBJ2-7
CATSPRGSSYEQYF
TGTGCCACCAGCCCCCGTGGGAGCTCCTACGAGCAGTACTTC
>NA|NA|TRBV28|TRBJ2-3
CASSLERDIDTQYF
TGTGCCAGCAGTCTAGAACGGGATATTGATACGCAGTATTTT
>TRBD1|NA|TRBV2|TRBJ2-5
CASTKDRVPQETQYF
TGTGCCAGCACCAAAGACAGGGTACCCCAAGAGACCCAGTACTTC
>NA|NA|TRBV7-9|TRBJ2-1
CASSLTGPNEQFF
TGTGCCAGCAGCTTAACAGGACCCAATGAGCAGTTCTTC
>TRBD1|NA|TRBV2|TRBJ1-1
CASIRQGVENTEAFF
TGTGCCAGCATTAGACAGGGGGTAGAGAACACTGAAGCTTTCTTT
>NA|NA|TRBV5-6|TRBJ1-1
CASLRAGVGITEAFF
TGTGCCAGCCTTAGGGCAGGGGTCGGGATTACTGAAGCTTTCTTT
>TRBD2|NA|TRBV6-5|TRBJ2-3
CASSTTSVGTDTQYF
TGTGCCAGCAGTACGACTAGCGTCGGCACAGATACGCAGTATTTT
>NA|NA|TRBV7-3|TRBJ2-7
CASSPRGGSEQYF
TGTGCCAGCAGTCCCCGTGGCGGTTCCGAGCAGTACTTC
>TRBD1|NA|TRBV27|TRBJ1-1
CASNRRQGRTNTEAFF
TGTGCCAGCAACAGGAGACAGGGAAGGACGAACACTGAAGCTTTCTTT
>TRBD1|NA|TRBV2|TRBJ2-1
CASMRGLQYEQFF
TGTGCCAGCATGAGGGGGCTACAATATGAGCAGTTCTTC
>TRBD1|once|TRBV6-5|TRBJ2-3
CASSYSETGITYTQYF
TGTGCCAGCAGTTATTCCGAGACAGGGATCACATATACGCAGTATTTT
>NA|NA|TRBV25-1|TRBJ2-1
CASSDPPDSPSYNEQFF
TGTGCCAGCAGTGACCCTCCCGACAGTCCCTCCTACAATGAGCAGTTCTTC
>NA|once|TRBV11-3|TRBJ2-7
CASSLRGSHEQYF
TGTGCCAGCAGCTTAAGGGGCTCCCACGAGCAGTACTTC
>TRBD2|NA|TRBV2|TRBJ2-7
CASSVSGTSAYEQYF
TGTGCCAGCAGTGTATCCGGGACTAGCGCATACGAGCAGTACTTC
>TRBD1|NA|TRBV5-1|TRBJ1-5
CASRNDPTGSQPQHF
TGCGCCAGCAGGAACGACCCGACAGGGAGTCAGCCCCAGCATTTT
>NA|NA|TRBV5-6|TRBJ2-1
CASSPPTRGSYNEQFF
TGTGCCAGCAGCCCCCCGACTAGAGGCTCCTACAATGAGCAGTTCTTC
>TRBD1|NA|TRBV11-2|TRBJ2-7
CASSPGGTGGYEQYF
TGTGCCAGCAGCCCAGGGGGGACAGGAGGCTACGAGCAGTACTTC
>NA|NA|TRBV7-7|TRBJ2-3
CASSPIGSGTDTQYF
TGTGCCAGCAGCCCCATTGGTAGCGGCACAGATACGCAGTATTTT
>NA|NA|TRBV9|TRBJ2-7
CASSVKDSTWQYF
TGTGCCAGCAGCGTAAAGGACAGTACTTGGCAGTACTTC
>NA|NA|TRBV5-1|TRBJ1-2
CASSSAVPGEGGYTF
TGCGCCAGCAGCTCGGCAGTTCCAGGGGAAGGTGGCTACACCTTC
>TRBD1|NA|TRBV9|TRBJ1-3
CASSVGTGRGNTIYF
TGTGCCAGCAGCGTAGGGACAGGGAGGGGAAACACCATATATTTT